Listed below are T cell receptor beta chains from one sample, sequenced in a study of a mutant IDH1 vaccine in newly diagnosed glioma. Profiled with immunoSEQ multiplex PCR; TCRdb holds only in-frame clones, not every one. The table records roughly 60,000 clones, approximately 81% of them present only once. Their target antigens are unknown. Source: PBMCs, taken from a glioma patient whose treatment included an IDH1 peptide vaccine. All receptors derive from a man in his thirties or forties with glioma. CDR3s include the opening cysteine and the closing phenylalanine or tryptophan. Each record gives: CDR3 protein, CDR3 DNA, clone size, J gene, V gene, CDR3 length, D gene. D genes are given only for firm matches. Some rows mark clone size as missing; the rest say once, few, many or name a class of expanded clone.

CASSSTGSDSGNTIYF TGTGCCAGCAGCTCAACGGGATCAGACTCTGGAAACACCATATATTTT NA TRBJ1-3 TRBV13 16 NA
CASSILAGAGANVLTF TGTGCCAGTAGTATCCTAGCAGGGGCCGGGGCCAACGTCCTGACTTTC NA TRBJ2-6 TRBV19 16 NA
CASNTGGGLEQYF TGTGCCAGTAACACAGGGGGCGGCCTGGAGCAGTACTTC NA TRBJ2-7 TRBV19 13 TRBD1
CASSIRTSSTDTQYF TGTGCCAGTAGTATTCGGACTAGCAGCACAGATACGCAGTATTTT NA TRBJ2-3 TRBV19 15 TRBD2
CASSGGGLSYNEQFF TGTGCCAGCAGCGGCGGGGGTCTCTCCTACAATGAGCAGTTCTTC NA TRBJ2-1 TRBV9 15 TRBD2
CASSSGRLRADTQYF TGTGCCAGCAGCTCTGGCAGGTTGAGGGCAGATACGCAGTATTTT NA TRBJ2-3 TRBV13 15 NA
CASSLAVLAGAFGTGELFF TGCGCCAGCAGCTTGGCCGTATTAGCGGGGGCGTTCGGCACCGGGGAGCTGTTTTTT NA TRBJ2-2 TRBV5-1 19 TRBD2
CSVVSQGLRTGELFF TGCAGCGTTGTTAGTCAGGGTTTGAGGACCGGGGAGCTGTTTTTT NA TRBJ2-2 TRBV29-1 15 NA
CASSSPGFPNTGELFF TGTGCCAGCAGCTCCCCGGGATTTCCAAACACCGGGGAGCTGTTTTTT NA TRBJ2-2 TRBV5-8 16 NA
CASSESLVSYNEQFF TGCGCCAGCAGTGAGTCGTTAGTCTCCTACAATGAGCAGTTCTTC NA TRBJ2-1 TRBV10-1 15 NA
CASSRSPGGTNEKLFF TGTGCCAGCAGCCGTTCACCCGGGGGAACTAATGAAAAACTGTTTTTT NA TRBJ1-4 TRBV7-2 16 NA
CASGPNWETQYF TGTGCTAGTGGTCCGAATTGGGAGACCCAGTACTTC NA TRBJ2-5 TRBV12-5 12 NA
CASSFKGAANTEAFF TGCGCCAGCAGCTTTAAGGGGGCGGCAAACACTGAAGCTTTCTTT NA TRBJ1-1 TRBV5-1 15 TRBD1
CASSESLGRGLAVGSSYNSPLHF TGTGCCAGCAGTGAATCCCTAGGCAGGGGGCTGGCCGTAGGAAGCTCCTATAATTCACCCCTCCACTTT NA TRBJ1-6 TRBV6-1 23 TRBD1
CASSQDVGLIYEQYF TGTGCCAGCAGCCAAGATGTAGGACTAATCTACGAGCAGTACTTC NA TRBJ2-7 TRBV4-2 15 NA
CASSVGRGLGPQHF TGTGCCAGCAGCGTAGGCAGGGGGCTTGGTCCCCAGCATTTT NA TRBJ1-5 TRBV9 14 TRBD1
CASSRDWSQPQHF TGTGCCAGTAGTAGGGACTGGAGTCAGCCCCAGCATTTT NA TRBJ1-5 TRBV19 13 NA
CASSLHTTDTQYF TGCGCCAGCAGCTTACATACCACAGATACGCAGTATTTT NA TRBJ2-3 TRBV5-1 13 NA
CASSQQGAHQGTQYF TGTGCCAGCTCACAACAGGGGGCCCACCAGGGGACCCAGTACTTC NA TRBJ2-5 TRBV18 15 TRBD1
CAWSGDNYGYTF TGTGCCTGGAGTGGGGACAACTATGGCTACACCTTC NA TRBJ1-2 TRBV30 12 NA
CASSDQWGANTGELFF TGTGCCAGCAGTGATCAATGGGGGGCGAACACCGGGGAGCTGTTTTTT once TRBJ2-2 TRBV2 16 NA
CASSPGGVYEQYF TGTGCCAGCAGTCCGGGGGGCGTCTACGAGCAGTACTTC medium-sized TRBJ2-7 TRBV2 13 NA
CASSFQLLTDTQYF TGTGCCAGCAGTTTCCAGCTTCTTACAGATACGCAGTATTTT NA TRBJ2-3 TRBV27 14 NA
CASSDGTGGTDTQYF TGTGCCAGCAGTGACGGGACAGGGGGCACAGATACGCAGTATTTT few TRBJ2-3 TRBV6-4 15 TRBD1
CASSPQQGQGYTF TGTGCCAGCTCACCCCAACAGGGTCAGGGCTACACCTTC NA TRBJ1-2 TRBV18 13 NA
CASSTESGRNYGYTF TGTGCCAGCAGTACCGAATCGGGACGTAACTATGGCTACACCTTC NA TRBJ1-2 TRBV6-1 15 NA
CASSTGTRSYEQYF TGCGCCAGCAGTACCGGGACTAGAAGCTACGAGCAGTACTTC NA TRBJ2-7 TRBV10-1 14 TRBD2
CASSLRRGGSYEQYF TGTGCCAGCAGCTTGAGGCGGGGGGGCTCCTACGAGCAGTACTTC NA TRBJ2-7 TRBV7-9 15 TRBD2
CASSPPGRATQPQHF TGTGCCAGCTCACCACCGGGCAGGGCGACTCAGCCCCAGCATTTT few TRBJ1-5 TRBV18 15 NA
CASSNRGGLPYF TGTGCCAGCAGCAATCGCGGGGGGTTGCCCTACTTC NA TRBJ2-5 TRBV9 12 TRBD2
CASSVDPTVAPLYEQYF TGTGCCAGCAGTGTCGACCCTACAGTGGCCCCCCTCTACGAGCAGTACTTC once TRBJ2-7 TRBV6-1 17 NA
CASSLAGSLAGAFQETQYF TGTGCCAGCAGCTTAGCCGGGTCGTTAGCGGGGGCCTTCCAAGAGACCCAGTACTTC NA TRBJ2-5 TRBV11-2 19 TRBD2
CASSLAWTQRSYEQYF TGCGCCAGCAGCTTGGCCTGGACCCAGCGATCGTACGAGCAGTACTTC NA TRBJ2-7 TRBV5-1 16 NA
CATRPSGNTDTQYF TGTGCCACCCGACCCTCAGGGAACACAGATACGCAGTATTTT NA TRBJ2-3 TRBV6-5 14 NA
CASSSPPPGQSYEQYF TGTGCCAGCAGCTCCCCCCCGCCAGGGCAATCCTACGAGCAGTACTTC NA TRBJ2-7 TRBV11-2 16 NA
CATSFRTGNYEQYF TGTGCCACCAGCTTCCGGACAGGTAACTACGAGCAGTACTTC NA TRBJ2-7 TRBV15 14 TRBD1